Detailed here is one TCR beta chain. Its antigen is still unknown. Per-nucleotide qualities are absent, and no much larger clonotype sits a single base away. Healthy HIV-negative adults with no recently reported acute infections or vaccinations were included as donors. Every donor was a Caucasian adult residing in Nashville, Tennessee, USA. CD4+ T cells were enriched through magnetic negative selection, after which naive cells were positively selected on CD45RA and the remaining negative fraction served as the memory subset. After blood collection by leukapheresis, PBMCs were isolated using Ficoll-Histopaque density gradient centrifugation and then cryopreserved in the vapor phase of liquid nitrogen. Purity and quantity of every magnetically sorted T cell population were checked by analytical flow cytometry. Genomic DNA was isolated from every sorted fraction and measured by UV absorbance on a Nanodrop 2000c.

The source of the sample is a study of shared clonotypes between healthy human individuals (TCRdb year 2020). Study-wide context: A couple of women and three men aged 18 to 49 years were included in the cohort. For each donor, CD4 naive and CD4 memory were each run on three plates, CD8 naive on two plates, and CD8 memory on one plate. Each donor's leukapheresis produced roughly between roughly 0.85 and 10 billion PBMCs. The study deeply sequenced blood TCR repertoires of about 5 healthy adults to estimate repertoire size and the extent of clonotype sharing between individuals. To increase sequencing depth and limit assay-specific biases, TCR repertoire library preparation and sequencing were carried out by different laboratories using diverse techniques. Broader findings and caveats from the paper: Because the study included only a small number of donors, the genetic and exposure-history diversity represented was limited. Sampling was restricted to blood, and TCR repertoires in tissue are likely to differ from TCR repertoires in blood. About 5% of naive CD4, around 4% of naive CD8, 2% to 2.5% of memory CD4, and 0.35% to 0.4% of memory CD8 clonotypes were shared across a few donors. Based on pairwise subsampling, the degree of clonotype sharing among donors was expected to be affected by sequencing depth. Rarefaction of sorted-subset datasets indicated incomplete sequencing despite the large sequencing depth. Naive subsets generally had larger estimated clonotype richness than memory subsets. Compared with non-shared clonotypes, clonotypes shared by all four sorted-subset donors had higher generation probabilities.

Using the deep immunoSEQ assay, multiplex PCR amplified TCR CDR3 regions from genomic DNA. For each cell subset, the extracted genomic DNA was distributed evenly across all wells of several immunoSEQ 96-well plates, and each plate served as one replicate. For sorted subsets, approximately 190 ng of genomic DNA, equivalent to some 33,000 T cell genomes, went into each replicate PCR. The purified libraries were quantified using a Qubit 3.0 fluorometer, sized with a Bioanalyzer 2100, and then quantified again using the KAPA Library Quantification kit. A separate single-read 150-cycle Illumina NextSeq 550 flow cell was used to sequence each immunoSEQ 96-well plate. The study's own analysis went as follows. Because the immunoSEQ output included only junctional sequences and no quality scores, the filtering could not be the same as the filtering used for full-length reads. To assign V/J genes and CDR3, sequences were annotated using PyIR, a Python wrapper for IgBLAST v1.9, with IMGT germline references. Reads with weak V/J assignments (E-value above 1e-6), missing CDR3, stop codons, out-of-frame junctions, or ambiguous translated residues were removed. V3J clonotypes were defined as sequences sharing the same inferred V gene, J gene, and CDR3 amino acid sequence. Percentage overlap between repertoires was calculated by dividing the number of shared unique clonotypes by the size of the smaller repertoire. Repertoire richness was assessed with RTK rarefaction, the Chao1 estimator, and Recon v2.1 estimates of unobserved clonotypes. OLGA was used to compute generation probabilities for all TCRbeta clonotypes that the gDNA method yielded from a handful of donors. As stored in TCRdb, this immuneACCESS dataset retains in-frame rearrangements with V and J assigned. A fraction of the clones does not appear; measured against another copy, unresolved V genes explain less than half of the discrepancy, and the remainder lacks a known reason. V and J calls plus clone size are reproduced from that table; the DNA served to infer D and trimming. This sample lists 2 million to 3 million clones; 80% to 95% were detected once. Clones ranked in the top ten supply approximately 0.37% of the sample.

From the cysteine up to the phenylalanine, the CDR3 has a length of 14 residues. The sequence is cut down to CDR3 DNA, 42 bases in frame from base 1. Cut back by 4 bases and 2 bases, the V and J ends lie 13 bases apart. The germline V gene provides CDR1 SGHRS and CDR2 YFSETQ. Recombination linked TRBV5-1 to TRBJ2-7, and possibly TRBD1, on 5 matching bases. Sequencing was carried out using naive CD4+ T cells from PBMCs. The cell subset or site label, as the study defines it: CD45RA+ positively selected. This sequence was found in a man between 18 and 35 years old in good health. Some clones in this sample may be carry-over from other donors' samples. For the CDR3, the sequence is CASSPTTATYEQYF. The DNA sequence follows: TGCGCCAGCAGCCCAACGACAGCCACCTACGAGCAGTACTTC.